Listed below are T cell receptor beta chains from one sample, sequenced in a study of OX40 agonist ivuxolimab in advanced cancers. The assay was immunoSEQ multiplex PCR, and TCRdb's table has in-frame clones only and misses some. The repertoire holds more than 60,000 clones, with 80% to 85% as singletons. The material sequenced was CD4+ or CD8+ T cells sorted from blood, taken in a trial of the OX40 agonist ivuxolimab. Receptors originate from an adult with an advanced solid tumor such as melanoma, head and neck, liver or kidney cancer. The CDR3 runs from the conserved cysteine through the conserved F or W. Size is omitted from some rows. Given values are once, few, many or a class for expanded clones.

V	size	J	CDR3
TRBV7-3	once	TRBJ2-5	CASSPSGAQETQYF
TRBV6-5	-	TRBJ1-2	CATSPGTNYGYTF
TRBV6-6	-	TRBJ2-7	CASTSGPAYEQYF
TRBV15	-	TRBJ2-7	CATSSPDGNYEQYF
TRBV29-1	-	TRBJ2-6	CSVPQDYSGANVLTF
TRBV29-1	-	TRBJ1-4	CSAWTGLYEKLFF
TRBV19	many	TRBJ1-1	CASSHQGAVAFF
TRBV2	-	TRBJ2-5	CASLRGYQETQYF
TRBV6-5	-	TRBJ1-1	CASRTQGNGDTEAFF
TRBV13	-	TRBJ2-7	CASSLGGRGSAYEQYF